The following is a TCR beta chain sequence with its context. Its target is not known. These data come from a study of OX40 agonist ivuxolimab in advanced cancers. Turning to the study itself: Of the patients, three showed partial responses, one with hepatocellular carcinoma and two with cutaneous melanoma.

The CDR3 length is 12 residues. The germline V gene has CDR1 MNHEY and CDR2 SVGAGI. Trimming cost V 5 bases and J 2 bases, with 6 bases left between them. Study conclusions and caveats: Expanded clones were, on average, more numerous among CD8+ T cells than CD4+. Dosing at 0.1 to 3.0 mg/kg was accompanied by clonal expansion of CD4+ and CD8+ blood T cells by week 6.

Assay: immunoSEQ multiplex PCR; the TCRdb copy retains only in-frame clones and omits some. Here the sample spans over 35,000 clones, roughly 84% being singletons. The chain has TRBV6-5 and TRBJ2-5; D not resolved. Sequences were derived from CD4+ or CD8+ T cells sorted from blood, sampled in a trial of the OX40 agonist ivuxolimab. The sequence was obtained from an adult with an advanced solid tumor such as melanoma, head and neck, liver or kidney cancer. The CDR3 sequence is CASSGAQETQYF. CDR3 sequence (DNA): TGTGCCAGCAGTGGAGCTCAAGAGACCCAGTACTTC.